The 8 T cell receptor beta chains below come from one sample, sequenced in a study of shared T cell receptors in the human thymus. Measured with immunoSEQ multiplex PCR; TCRdb has only the in-frame clones, and not every one. Here the sample spans some 400,000 clones, roughly 94% being singletons. Source material: thymocytes. The receptors were sampled from a human donor.

This clone was counted only a few times. CDR3: CASTTKGGYGNQPQHF. CDR3 DNA: TGTGCCAGCACCACGAAAGGAGGGTACGGCAATCAGCCCCAGCATTTT. The chain employs TRBV28 and TRBJ1-5; D unclear. Germline CDR1 and CDR2: MDHEN and SYDVKM. V was shortened by 7 bases and J by 2 bases, with 18 bases between the two germline ends. The CDR3 loop spans 16 amino acids.

The V call is TRBV27, the J call TRBJ2-3; D perhaps matches TRBD1 (7 bases). Germline CDR1 is MNHEY and CDR2 is SMNVEV (reference sequence). This CDR3 spans 15 amino acids. V gave up 7 bases and J gave up 0 bases, with 14 bases separating them. The CDR3: CASTSTGTSTDTQYF. The DNA of the CDR3 is TGTGCCAGCACATCGACAGGGACTAGCACAGATACGCAGTATTTT.

The table lists this clone with a count of one. V and J are TRBV11-2 and TRBJ2-1; D may be TRBD2 (6 bases). Germline CDR1 is SGHAT and CDR2 is FQNNGV. The CDR3 consists of 19 residues. The V and J ends lost 4 bases and 9 bases respectively, with 31 bases between them. CDR3 region: CASSSAGRDDTTTGPEQFF. The CDR3, as DNA: TGTGCCAGCAGCTCGGCCGGGCGGGACGACACCACAACTGGTCCTGAGCAGTTCTTC.

The chain couples TRBV6-5 to TRBJ2-2; no clear D gene. This CDR3 comprises 16 residues. Germline V CDR1 and CDR2: MNHEY, SVGAGI. The V gene lost 2 bases and the J gene lost 6 bases, with 16 bases spanning the gap. The CDR3 bases are TGTGCCAGCAGTTACCAAGGGCCCCCGGTCCCCGGGGAGCTGTTTTTT. This encodes CASSYQGPPVPGELFF.

V is TRBV27 and J is TRBJ2-1, with a tentative D call TRBD2 (6 bases). Germline V gives CDR1 MNHEY, CDR2 SMNVEV (reference sequence). V lost 4 bases, J lost 5 bases, and 18 bases lay in between. The CDR3 loop spans 16 amino acids. The CDR3 nucleotides are TGTGCCAGCAGTTCCCTACGGAGGGCTAGCGACAATGAGCAGTTCTTC. Its protein product is CASSSLRRASDNEQFF.

This chain links TRBV4-1 with TRBJ2-1, with D possibly TRBD2 on 5 matching bases. Trimming removed 1 base at V and 5 bases at J, with 18 bases between. Per germline, CDR1 MGHRA and CDR2 YSYEKL. The CDR3 runs to 17 residues. The CDR3 protein is CASSQGIRVETNNEQFF. CDR3 sequence (DNA): TGCGCCAGCAGCCAAGGTATTCGTGTGGAGACTAACAATGAGCAGTTCTTC.

This sequence joins TRBV7-9 and TRBJ1-1; D call uncertain. Trimming left V 5 bases short and J 0 bases short, with 4 bases between. Looked up from germline, CDR1 is SEHNR and CDR2 is FQNEAQ (reference sequence). CDR3 length: 12 amino acids. In DNA form, the CDR3 reads TGTGCCAGCAGCCGACTGAACACTGAAGCTTTCTTT. Amino acids: CASSRLNTEAFF.

The J gene is TRBJ2-7, the V gene TRBV7-8; TRBD2 matches 13 bases. This CDR3 region has 15 residues. From germline, CDR1 is SGHVS and CDR2 FQNEAQ. The J segment lost 9 bases and the V segment lost 3 bases, leaving 8 bases of the junction unmatched. The CDR3 DNA reads as TGTGCCAGCAGCTTCGGACTAGCGGGAGAAAAAGTGCAGTACTTC. Translation: CASSFGLAGEKVQYF.